The 32 T cell receptor beta chains listed next were all sequenced from one sample in a study of T-cell reconstitution after alpha-beta-depleted transplantation in children. The authors prepared the TCRbeta library with unique molecular identifiers. TCRdb passed the PCR reads through MiXCR, listing each CDR3 protein once. The sample contains about a million distinct CDR3 sequences, less than 30% of which appear only once. The starting material was PBMCs, mostly from graft donor cells, obtained 360 days after TCRalphabeta/CD19-depleted stem cell transplant. The receptors originated from a boy younger than two who had a stem cell transplant for SCID, so the T cells may come from the graft donor.

The chain is built from TRBV24-1 and TRBJ2-3; D is possibly TRBD1 (6 bases). This CDR3 comprises 17 residues. CDR1 KGHDR and CDR2 SFDVKD come from the germline V gene. Trimming took off 2 bases at V and 4 bases at J, with 18 bases between the two ends. The CDR3 coding sequence is TGTGCCACCAGTGATTATACAGGGCCGCTCTCTTCAGATACGCAGTATTTT. Translated, it gives CATSDYTGPLSSDTQYF.

The J gene is TRBJ2-7, the V gene TRBV12-3 or TRBV12-4; no firm D call. V was pared by 3 bases and J by 0 bases, with 15 bases between. This CDR3 has 16 residues. DNA for the CDR3: TGTGCCAGCAGTTTTTTAGTCCAGGCTTCCTCCTACGAGCAGTACTTC. It codes for CASSFLVQASSYEQYF.

The V gene is TRBV2, the J gene TRBJ2-1; 9 positions match TRBD1. Germline lookup yields CDR1 SNHLY and CDR2 FYNNEI. The V gene end was trimmed by 5 bases and the J gene end by 5 bases; junction bases not matched to a gene: 7. The CDR3 totals 15 residues. CDR3 bases: TGTGCCAGCAGTCCTATGGACAGGGGCCACAATGAGCAGTTCTTC. Protein product: CASSPMDRGHNEQFF.

The J gene is TRBJ2-2, the V gene TRBV10-2; D tentatively fits TRBD1 or TRBD2 (5 bases each). V lost 8 bases and J lost 1, with 17 bases in between. Germline V gene data show CDR1 as WSHSY and CDR2 as SAAADI. The CDR3 length is 16 residues. This CDR3 reads CASRFRGAQNTGELFF. CDR3 nucleotides: TGCGCCAGCCGCTTTCGAGGGGCTCAGAACACCGGGGAGCTGTTTTTT.

The chain is built from TRBV30 and TRBJ2-1; TRBD2 is a possible D gene (5 bases). With 0 bases removed from V and 4 bases from J, the gap between germline ends came to 13 bases. Germline CDR1 reads GTSNPN; CDR2 reads SVGIG (reference sequence). This CDR3 is 15 amino acids long. CDR3 DNA: TGTGCCTGGAGTGTTGGTCTAGCTAAGTACAATGAGCAGTTCTTC. This sequence encodes CAWSVGLAKYNEQFF. Combining the CDR3 with reference TRBV30 and TRBJ2-1 gives the whole variable domain SQTIHQWPATLVQPVGSPLSLECTVEGTSNPNLYWYRQAAGRGLQLLFYSVGIGQISSEVPQNLSASRPQDRQFILSSKKLLLSDSGFYLCAWSVGLAKYNEQFFGPGTRLTVL.

This clonotype turned up a few times. CDR3 bases: TGTGCCAGCCGATACGGGACAGGGGGCGCAGATACGCAGTATTTT. This sequence encodes CASRYGTGGADTQYF. V is TRBV12-3 or TRBV12-4 and J is TRBJ2-3, with 12 bases identical to TRBD1. The trim removed 8 bases at V and 4 bases at J, leaving 7 bases unmatched. This CDR3 region has 15 residues.

The count of this clonotype is one. The gene calls are TRBV6-5 and TRBJ2-1; D is undetermined. The CDR3 length is 18 residues. V was cut by 0 bases and J by 3 bases, with 18 bases left in between. The germline V gene has CDR1 MNHEY and CDR2 SVGAGI. CDR3 nucleotide sequence: TGTGCCAGCAGTTACTCAGACACTCGGGTTGAAGGCTACAATGAGCAGTTCTTC. Encoded protein: CASSYSDTRVEGYNEQFF.

The chain joins TRBV4-1 to TRBJ2-3; D unresolved. Trimming cost V 3 bases and J 5 bases, with 12 bases left between them. The CDR3 is made up of 14 amino acids. The germline V gene has CDR1 MGHRA and CDR2 YSYEKL. Here the CDR3 DNA reads TGCGCCAGCAGCCAGTCCATCCTAGGAGATACGCAGTATTTT. Its translation: CASSQSILGDTQYF.

J is TRBJ1-4 and V is TRBV12-3 or TRBV12-4; TRBD1 agrees at 7 bases. The CDR3 spans 12 residues. The ends lost 4 bases at V and 7 bases at J; junction bases unmatched: 0. CDR3 sequence reads: CASSWDSEKLFF. The CDR3 bases are TGTGCCAGCAGTTGGGACAGTGAAAAACTGTTTTTT.

This rearrangement joins TRBV12-3 or TRBV12-4 to TRBJ2-3; weak D call: TRBD2 (5 bases). CDR3 size: 14 residues. V lost 5 bases to trimming and J lost 2 bases, with 11 bases between them. The CDR3: CASSPRRNTDTQYF. As DNA, the CDR3 is TGTGCCAGCAGTCCCAGGAGGAACACAGATACGCAGTATTTT.

The chain has TRBV10-2 and TRBJ1-2; 9 bases are shared with TRBD1. V lost 6 bases, J lost 4 bases, and 6 bases stayed unmatched. The germline V gene encodes CDR1 WSHSY and CDR2 SAAADI. The CDR3 runs to 14 residues. The CDR3 is CASRRQGESYGYTF. CDR3 sequence (DNA): TGCGCCAGCAGACGACAGGGGGAGAGCTATGGCTACACCTTC.

The chain combines TRBV3-1 with TRBJ2-1, with a possible D match to TRBD2 (6 bases). In germline, CDR1 is LGHDT, CDR2 YNNKEL (reference sequence). Between the trimmed V and J ends, which lost 3 bases and 9 bases, there was a span of 15 bases. The CDR3 is 14 amino acids. The CDR3 DNA reads TGTGCCAGCAGCCACAACCTGGAGGGGATTGAGCAGTTCTTC. Amino acid sequence: CASSHNLEGIEQFF.

This rearrangement joins TRBV9 to TRBJ2-7; no reliable D call. Looked up from germline, CDR1 is SGDLS and CDR2 is YYNGEE. V was cut by 4 bases and J by 2 bases, with 13 bases left in between. This CDR3 region has 14 residues. CDR3 region: CASSPTSATYEQYF. The CDR3, as DNA: TGTGCCAGCAGCCCTACCTCGGCAACCTACGAGCAGTACTTC.

The chain uses TRBV20-1 and TRBJ1-6; no firm D call. This CDR3 region has 15 residues. Germline CDR1 and CDR2: DFQATT and SNEGSKA (reference sequence). V was pared by 3 bases and J by 7 bases, with 16 bases between. The CDR3: CSARVGAFGNSPLHF. In DNA form, the CDR3 reads TGCAGTGCTAGGGTTGGAGCTTTTGGGAATTCACCCCTCCACTTT.

This clonotype showed up just a few times. This chain joins TRBV9 and TRBJ2-1; 7 bases line up with TRBD2. The CDR3 is 17 amino acids. V lost 0 bases, J lost 7 bases, and 13 bases stayed unmatched. The germline CDR1 and CDR2 sequences are SGDLS and YYNGEE. CDR3 in amino acids: CASSVGTSAVRRNEQFF. As DNA, the CDR3 is TGTGCCAGCAGCGTAGGGACTAGTGCCGTACGGAGGAATGAGCAGTTCTTC.

The CDR3 DNA reads TGTGCCAGCAGCCCGGCATACACAGATACGCAGTATTTT. Translation gives CASSPAYTDTQYF. The chain combines TRBV4-2 with TRBJ2-3; D gene uncertain. Trimming pared 4 bases from V and 2 bases from J, leaving 7 bases between. Looked up from germline, CDR1 is LGHNA and CDR2 is YNFKEQ. The CDR3 is 13 residues long.

This clonotype was counted only a few times. This chain connects TRBV5-1 to TRBJ2-7, with no clear D. This CDR3 spans 14 amino acids. The V gene's germline CDR1 is SGHRS and CDR2 YFSETQ. Trimming removed 1 base at V and 0 bases at J, with 8 bases between. The DNA of the CDR3 is TGCGCCAGCAGCTTGCAGATCCCCTCCTACGAGCAGTACTTC. This gives the protein CASSLQIPSYEQYF.

The DNA of the CDR3 is TGCAGCGTTGAGTACGACAGGGGAGGAGGGGGCGCGGGCAATCAGCCCCAGCATTTT. This sequence encodes CSVEYDRGGGGAGNQPQHF. This rearrangement joins TRBV29-1 to TRBJ1-5, with 8 nucleotides matching TRBD1. Germline CDR1 SQVTM, CDR2 ANQGSEA. Losses at the gene ends were 3 bases for V and 2 bases for J; bases not matched to a gene: 18. There are 19 residues in the CDR3.

The chain carries TRBV6-5 and TRBJ1-6; D is undetermined. Germline V lookup: CDR1 MNHEY, CDR2 SVGAGI. V lost 0 bases to trimming and J lost 3 bases, with 9 bases between them. The CDR3 is 16 residues long. DNA for the CDR3: TGTGCCAGCAGTTACTCGTTTTGGGGCTATAATTCACCCCTCCACTTT. It is translated as CASSYSFWGYNSPLHF.

This clonotype was seen a few times. This CDR3 is CATSDLNSRGDTQYF. The CDR3 DNA reads TGTGCCACCAGTGATTTGAACTCCCGTGGGGATACGCAGTATTTT. This chain joins TRBV24-1 and TRBJ2-3, with no clear D. The CDR3 has 15 residues. Germline loops: CDR1 KGHDR, CDR2 SFDVKD. V was shortened by 0 bases and J by 6 bases, with 12 bases between the two germline ends.

V is TRBV12-3 or TRBV12-4 and J is TRBJ2-1; perhaps TRBD1 as D (5 bases). The CDR3 sequence is 13 residues long. V shed 7 bases and J shed 4 bases, with 11 bases lying between them. Written as DNA, the CDR3 is TGTGCCAGCACCCAGGGCCCTTACAATGAGCAGTTCTTC. This codes for CASTQGPYNEQFF.

The chain combines TRBV6-5 with TRBJ2-7, with D perhaps matching TRBD1 or TRBD2 (5 bases each). Trimming removed 0 bases from V and 2 bases from J, with 8 bases in between. The CDR3 has 14 amino acids. The germline V gene has CDR1 MNHEY and CDR2 SVGAGI. In DNA, the CDR3 is TGTGCCAGCAGTTACTCCGTGGGGGCCTACGAGCAGTACTTC. It encodes CASSYSVGAYEQYF.

This clonotype was seen a few times. The CDR3: CASSYEGNGGEQYF. CDR3 DNA sequence: TGTGCCAGCAGTTACGAGGGAAATGGAGGGGAGCAGTACTTC. This rearrangement joins TRBV6-5 to TRBJ2-7, with a possible D match to TRBD2 (6 bases). This CDR3 is built from 14 residues. Between the trimmed V and J ends, which lost 2 bases and 7 bases, there was a span of 15 bases. Germline assignment: CDR1 MNHEY and CDR2 SVGAGI.

The chain is built from TRBV6-1 and TRBJ2-5; 7 bases match TRBD1. Per the germline V gene, CDR1 is MNHNS and CDR2 is SASEGT. Unmatched junction bases numbered 8, after V lost 6 bases and J lost 1 base. This CDR3 spans 15 amino acids. The chain's CDR3 is CASRRNRGPQETQYF. The CDR3 DNA reads as TGTGCCAGCAGACGGAACAGGGGCCCCCAAGAGACCCAGTACTTC.

This clonotype was seen a few times. The chain joins TRBV27 to TRBJ2-7, with a possible D match to TRBD1 (6 bases). CDR1 and CDR2 from the germline V gene are MNHEY and SMNVEV (reference sequence). V shed 2 bases and J shed 3 bases, with 11 bases lying between them. This CDR3 is 14 amino acids long. This CDR3 reads CASSLNGQSYEQYF. The CDR3 coding sequence is TGTGCCAGCAGTTTAAATGGACAGAGCTACGAGCAGTACTTC.

The J gene is TRBJ2-3, the V gene TRBV5-1, with TRBD2 as a possible D gene (6 bases). Germline loops: CDR1 SGHRS, CDR2 YFSETQ. This CDR3 has 11 residues. Trimming left V 0 bases short and J 13 bases short, with 9 bases between. The CDR3 reads CASSLEREEYF. CDR3 nucleotides: TGCGCCAGCAGCTTGGAAAGGGAGGAGTATTTT.

This clonotype was seen a few times. The rearrangement joins TRBV4-2 to TRBJ2-1, with TRBD2 identical over 8 bases. This CDR3 is 17 amino acids long. The junction had 9 bases not matched to a gene; V was cut back by 4 bases and J by 1 base. Looked up from germline, CDR1 is LGHNA and CDR2 is YNFKEQ. CDR3 sequence (DNA): TGTGCCAGCAGCCCTGCGTCAACTAGCGGATCCTACAATGAGCAGTTCTTC. This encodes CASSPASTSGSYNEQFF.

The chain couples TRBV9 to TRBJ2-3; D possibly corresponds to TRBD2 (6 bases). Germline V lookup: CDR1 SGDLS, CDR2 YYNGEE. The CDR3 runs to 16 residues. V lost 0 bases, J lost 2 bases, and 13 bases lay in between. In DNA form, the CDR3 reads TGTGCCAGCAGCGTAGCTGGGCGGGGTCCCACAGATACGCAGTATTTT. Translation gives CASSVAGRGPTDTQYF.

The chain uses TRBV21-1 and TRBJ2-1; the D call TRBD2 from the table was never checked on the DNA. TRBV21-1 is a recognized pseudogene. The CDR3 runs 15 residues. The CDR3 spells CASSGLEGSYNEQFF. The CDR3 nucleotides are TGTGCCAGCAGCGGGCTAGAAGGCTCCTACAATGAGCAGTTCTTC.

This clonotype came up many times. At one boundary the junction diverges from the germline segment, which might be a read error. V and J are TRBV5-1 and TRBJ2-1; 7 bases map to TRBD1. The CDR3 contains 15 residues. CDR1 is SGHRS, CDR2 YFSETQ, per germline. The CDR3 spells CASSLRDSSYNEQFF. The CDR3 coding sequence is TGTGCCAGCAGCTTAAGGGACAGCTCCTACAATGAGCAGTTCTTC. Supplemented by reference TRBV5-1 and TRBJ2-1, the full variable domain reads KAGVTQTPRYLIKTRGQQVTLSCSPISGHRSVSWYQQTPGQGLQFLFEYFSETQRNKGNFPGRFSGRQFSNSRSEMNVSTLELGDSALYLCASSLRDSSYNEQFFGPGTRLTVL.

This chain links TRBV29-1 with TRBJ2-1; D is ambiguous. This CDR3 has 11 residues. V was trimmed by 7 bases and J by 7 bases, leaving 11 bases between them. The germline CDR1 and CDR2 sequences are SQVTM and ANQGSEA. The CDR3, as DNA: TGCAGCGCCAAATTTGGGAATGAGCAGTTCTTC. This sequence encodes CSAKFGNEQFF.

The V and J genes are TRBV28 and TRBJ2-7; tentatively, D is TRBD1 or TRBD2 (6 bases each). With 2 bases removed from V and 2 bases from J, the gap between germline ends came to 16 bases. Germline V CDR1 and CDR2: MDHEN, SYDVKM. The CDR3 extends over 16 amino acids. CDR3 loop: CASSLRGDRRAYEQYF. CDR3 bases: TGTGCCAGCAGTTTAAGGGGAGACAGGAGGGCCTACGAGCAGTACTTC.